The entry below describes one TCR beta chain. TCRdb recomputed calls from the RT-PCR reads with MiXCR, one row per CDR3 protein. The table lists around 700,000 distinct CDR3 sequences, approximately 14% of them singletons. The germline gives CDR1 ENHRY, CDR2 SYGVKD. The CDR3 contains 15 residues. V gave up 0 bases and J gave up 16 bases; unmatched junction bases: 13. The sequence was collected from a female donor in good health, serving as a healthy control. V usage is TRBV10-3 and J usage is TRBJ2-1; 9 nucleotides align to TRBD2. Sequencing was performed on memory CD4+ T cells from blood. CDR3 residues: CAISESRIAGAPDFF. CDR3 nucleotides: TGTGCCATCAGTGAGTCTAGAATAGCGGGAGCCCCGGACTTCTTC.